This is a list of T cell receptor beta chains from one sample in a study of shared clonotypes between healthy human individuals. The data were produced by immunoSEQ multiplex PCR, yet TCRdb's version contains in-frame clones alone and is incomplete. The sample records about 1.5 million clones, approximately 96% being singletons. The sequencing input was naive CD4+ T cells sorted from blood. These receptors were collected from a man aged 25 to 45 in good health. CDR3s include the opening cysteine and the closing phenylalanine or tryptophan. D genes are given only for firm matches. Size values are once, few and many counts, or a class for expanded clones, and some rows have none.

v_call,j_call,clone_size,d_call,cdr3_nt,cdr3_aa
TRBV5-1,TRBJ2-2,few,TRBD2,TGCGCCAGCAGAGACAGCGGGGCGAACACCGGGGAGCTGTTTTTT,CASRDSGANTGELFF
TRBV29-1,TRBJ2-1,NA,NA,TGCAGCAGCGCCCGGTCGAGCTCCTACAATGAGCAGTTCTTC,CSSARSSSYNEQFF
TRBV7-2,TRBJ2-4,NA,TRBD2,TGTGCCAGCAGCTTAGGGGTTAGCGGGTTCTCCAAAAACATTCAGTACTTC,CASSLGVSGFSKNIQYF
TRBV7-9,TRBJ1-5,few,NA,TGTGCCAGCAGCTTAGGGGTAGGGGATAGCAATCAGCCCCAGCATTTT,CASSLGVGDSNQPQHF
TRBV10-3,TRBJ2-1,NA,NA,TGTGCCATCAGTGTACCCTCAGGGACCAACTACAATGAGCAGTTCTTC,CAISVPSGTNYNEQFF
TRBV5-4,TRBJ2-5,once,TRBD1,TGTGCCAGCAGCCCGGGGACAGGGGAAGAGACCCAGTACTTC,CASSPGTGEETQYF
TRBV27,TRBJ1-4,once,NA,TGTGCCAGCAGTCGCGCCCCGACAACTAATGAAAAACTGTTTTTT,CASSRAPTTNEKLFF
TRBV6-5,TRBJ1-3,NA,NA,TGTGCCAGCAGTCGAACTGGAAACACCATATATTTT,CASSRTGNTIYF
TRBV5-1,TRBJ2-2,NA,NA,TGCGCCAGCAGCTTGGCTAGCCTCCACACCGGGGAGCTGTTTTTT,CASSLASLHTGELFF
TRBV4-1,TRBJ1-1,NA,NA,TGCGCCAGCAGTTTTAGGCCAGGGAACCCTGAAGCTTTCTTT,CASSFRPGNPEAFF
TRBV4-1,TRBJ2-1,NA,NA,TGCGCCAGCAGCCAAGATGCGACTTCCATCTTCATCTTCTTC,CASSQDATSIFIFF
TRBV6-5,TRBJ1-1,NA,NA,TGTGCCAGCAGCAGACGCCCAACAGGCAACACTGAAGCTTTCTTT,CASSRRPTGNTEAFF
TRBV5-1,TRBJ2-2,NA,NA,TGCGCCAGCAGCTCGGTATTAGTCACCGGGGAGCTGTTTTTT,CASSSVLVTGELFF
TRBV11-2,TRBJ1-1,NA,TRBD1,TGTGCCAGCAGCCTGCGGACAGGAATGAACACTGAAGCTTTCTTT,CASSLRTGMNTEAFF
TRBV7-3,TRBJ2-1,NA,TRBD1,TGTGCCAGCAGCACTGGGACAGGGGGCATGAATGAGCAGTTCTTC,CASSTGTGGMNEQFF
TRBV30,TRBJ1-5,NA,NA,TGTGCCTGGAGTGACAGGACGAATCAGCCCCAGCATTTT,CAWSDRTNQPQHF
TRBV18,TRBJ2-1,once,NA,TGTGCCAGCTCACGGTCTGGGTGGAACAATGAGCAGTTCTTC,CASSRSGWNNEQFF
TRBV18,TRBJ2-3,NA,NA,TGTGCCAGCTCACCTAAGGCCACTAGCACAGATACGCAGTATTTT,CASSPKATSTDTQYF
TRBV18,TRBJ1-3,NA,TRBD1,TGTGCCAGCTCACGTGGACAGGGCAGCTCTGGAAACACCATATATTTT,CASSRGQGSSGNTIYF
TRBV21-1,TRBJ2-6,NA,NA,TGTGCCAGCAGCAAAACCTCGGGAGCCCGAGTGTGGGGGGCCAACGTCCTGACTTTC,CASSKTSGARVWGANVLTF
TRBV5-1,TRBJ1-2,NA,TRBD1,TGCGCCAGCAGCTTACCAGGGGGGTATGGCTACACCTTC,CASSLPGGYGYTF
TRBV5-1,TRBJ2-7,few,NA,TGCGCCAGCAGCTCAGCTCCTCGGGGCGGCGAGCAGTACTTC,CASSSAPRGGEQYF
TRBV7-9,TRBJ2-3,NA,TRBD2,TGTGCCAGCACCCGCGGGGGGCAGACAGATACGCAGTATTTT,CASTRGGQTDTQYF
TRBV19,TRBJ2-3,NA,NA,TGTGCCAGTAGTATAGTGGGGGAGAGGGCTAGTTTTGATACGCAGTATTTT,CASSIVGERASFDTQYF
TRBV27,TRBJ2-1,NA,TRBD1,TGTGCCAGCTCGAGATACGGGACAGGGGGCTACAATGAGCAGTTCTTC,CASSRYGTGGYNEQFF
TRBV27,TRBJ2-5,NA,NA,TGTGCCAGCAGTTTTCGCGACAGGGATTCCCCGGGAGACGGGAAGGAGACCCAGTACTTC,CASSFRDRDSPGDGKETQYF
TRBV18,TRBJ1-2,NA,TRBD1,TGTGCCAGCTCACCCAATAACAGGGGGCGCTTTGTTTATGGCTACACCTTC,CASSPNNRGRFVYGYTF
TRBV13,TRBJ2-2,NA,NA,TGTGCCAGCAGCTTCTCTCCCGAACTCACCGGGGAGCTGTTTTTT,CASSFSPELTGELFF
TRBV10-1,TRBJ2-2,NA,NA,TGCGCCAGCAGTGCGGGTTTGGGCACCGGGGAGCTGTTTTTT,CASSAGLGTGELFF
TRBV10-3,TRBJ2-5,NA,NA,TGTGCCATCAGATCGTATGGGGAGACCCAGTACTTC,CAIRSYGETQYF
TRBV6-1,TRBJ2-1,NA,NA,TGTGCCAGCAGTGGGGGGCAGGGGATGTACAATGAGCAGTTCTTC,CASSGGQGMYNEQFF
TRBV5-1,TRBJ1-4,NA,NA,TGCGCCAGCAGCTTGGGACAGGCAAATGAAAAACTGTTTTTT,CASSLGQANEKLFF
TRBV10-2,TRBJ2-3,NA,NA,TGCGCCAGCAGTCCGGGACCCCGTCAGACGACGCAGTATTTT,CASSPGPRQTTQYF
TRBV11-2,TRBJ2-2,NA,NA,TGTGCCAGCAGCTTAGTTTCATCGGCGAACACCGGGGAGCTGTTTTTT,CASSLVSSANTGELFF
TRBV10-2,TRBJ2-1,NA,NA,TGCGCCAGCAGTGAAAGGGCCTCTGAGCAGTTCTTC,CASSERASEQFF
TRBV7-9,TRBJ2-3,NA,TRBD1,TGTGCCAGCAGCTTAAAGGGGGCTGGGGGAGATACGCAGTATTTT,CASSLKGAGGDTQYF
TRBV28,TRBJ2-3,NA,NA,TGTGCCAGCGAAGGGGGGTTAGATACGCAGTATTTT,CASEGGLDTQYF
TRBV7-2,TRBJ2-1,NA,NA,TGTGCCAGCAGCTTAGAGGGGGGCGGGCCTCTGCTCTTC,CASSLEGGGPLLF
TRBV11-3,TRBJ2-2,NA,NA,TGTGCCAGCAGCAAAGCCGGGCAGAACACCGGGGAGCTGTTTTTT,CASSKAGQNTGELFF
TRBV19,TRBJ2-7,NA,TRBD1,TGTGCCAGTAGTATAGTCGGGACAGGGGTCCCCTACGAGCAGTACTTC,CASSIVGTGVPYEQYF
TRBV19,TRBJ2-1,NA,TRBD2,TGTGCCAGTAGTAGGGGACTAGCGGGAGTAAATGAGCAGTTCTTC,CASSRGLAGVNEQFF
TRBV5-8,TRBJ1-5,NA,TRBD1,TGTGCCAGCAGCTTACAGGGGATCGTACCCCAGCATTTT,CASSLQGIVPQHF
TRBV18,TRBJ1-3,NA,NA,TGTGCCAGCTCACCTTCTCCTCACTCTGGAAACACCATATATTTT,CASSPSPHSGNTIYF
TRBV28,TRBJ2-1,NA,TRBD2,TGTGCCAGCAGTCGAGCGGGGGGTTACAATGAGCAGTTCTTC,CASSRAGGYNEQFF
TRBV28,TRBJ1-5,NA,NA,TGTGCCAGCAGTTCATGGACAGATAGCAATCAGCCCCAGCATTTT,CASSSWTDSNQPQHF
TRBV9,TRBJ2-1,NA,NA,TGTGCCAGCAGCGGGACAACCTACAATGAGCAGTTCTTC,CASSGTTYNEQFF
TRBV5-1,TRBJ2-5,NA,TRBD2,TGCGCCAGCAGCTTGCTAGCGGGGCAAGAGACCCAGTACTTC,CASSLLAGQETQYF
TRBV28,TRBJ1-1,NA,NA,TGTGCCAGCAGTTTGATAAACACTGAAGCTTTCTTT,CASSLINTEAFF
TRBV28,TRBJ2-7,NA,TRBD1,TGTGCCAGCAGTCCCGATGTGGGGACAGGCTCCTACGAGCAGTACTTC,CASSPDVGTGSYEQYF
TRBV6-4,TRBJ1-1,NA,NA,TGTGCCAGCAGCCAAGCCCACCCCCCCCTCCGGGAAGCTTTCTTT,CASSQAHPPLREAFF
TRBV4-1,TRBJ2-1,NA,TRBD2,TGCGCCAGCAGCCTATTTAGCGGGATGTCCTACAATGAGCAGTTCTTC,CASSLFSGMSYNEQFF